This T cell receptor (beta chain) was sequenced in a study of chemoradiotherapy in HPV16-positive cancers. Only in-frame clones appear in the TCRdb table, and some are missing; sequencing was by immunoSEQ multiplex PCR. The table includes approximately 8,100 clones, roughly nine tenths detected once. The V gene's germline CDR1 is SGHNT and CDR2 YYREEE (reference sequence). The CDR3 runs to 14 residues. With V trimmed by 4 bases and J by 5 bases, 7 bases remained unmatched. Overall study results and limits: Only a couple of HPV16-positive patients supplied the functional HPV-specificity definition.

A note on this clone: Its antigen remains unknown.

This clonotype was obtained from a human donor with HPV-associated anogenital cancer. The material sequenced was blood, taken from a patient who underwent chemoradiotherapy. The rearrangement links TRBV5-4 to TRBJ2-5; TRBD2 aligns across 8 bases. CDR3 in DNA: TGTGCCAGCAGCCCCGGACTAGCAGTGGAGACCCAGTACTTC. Encoded protein: CASSPGLAVETQYF.